This entry concerns a single T cell receptor beta chain. Its antigen is currently not known. Per-nucleotide qualities are absent, and no much larger clonotype sits a single base away. These data come from a study of T cell responses to AZD1222 COVID-19 vaccine (dated by TCRdb to the early 2020s). Study-level background: AZD1222 recipients given second doses at about 4 weeks or at about 12 weeks were pooled, since spike-specific TCR depth and breadth were not found to differ between the two schedules. TCR sequencing was performed for roughly 250 trial participants, of whom roughly 200 were given two doses of AZD1222 and some 26 were given two doses of MenACWY control vaccine. Trial participants were enrolled by age into 18-55, 56-69 and 70-plus year subgroups, with approximately 160, 26 and 62 TCR-sequenced participants respectively. General findings and caveats noted by the study authors: No day 14 peak-response samples were available, so repertoires were characterized only after the peak T cell response. Spike-specific TCR breadth and depth rose significantly after two AZD1222 doses compared with day 0 and with MenACWY recipients. CD4 TCRs associated with the vaccine covered the entire spike protein, and the dominant responses were in regions 160-218 and 743-854. The 56-69-year group was small, and its depth increase did not reach significance, likely because of low power. Participants were mostly white British and included more females than males, and it was suggested by the authors that clonal diversity may have been underestimated. Epitopes outside the regions mutated in the B.1.351 and B.1.1.7 variants were reportedly recognized by nearly half of the unique spike-specific TCRs. Conclusions about previously exposed vaccinees were limited because only six AZD1222 recipients were SARS-CoV-2 seropositive at baseline.

The CDR3 regions of human TCRbeta chains were analyzed by immunosequencing. In the paper's pipeline: Repertoire TCRs were matched against a reference library of SARS-CoV-2-specific TCRs generated with the MIRA antigen-specificity platform. Breadth was defined as the fraction of unique TCRs that were SARS-CoV-2-associated, and depth was defined as the fraction of total T cells that were SARS-CoV-2-associated. Using the MIRA data, each spike-specific TCR was assigned both to the spike region to which the TCR was reactive and to a CD4 or CD8 class. Log10-transformed breadth and depth values were compared by one-way ANOVA with Sidak's multiple comparisons tests. TCRdb re-hosts the immuneACCESS table, in-frame sequences only. Its copies lack some clones; in the studies checked, an unresolved V gene accounts for under half of them, and the cause for the rest is not known. The V and J calls and the clone size are those of that table, but D and trimming were determined from the DNA. The sample has about 140,000 clones on record, 85% to 90% of them singletons. Under 2% of the sample rests with the top ten.

In the germline V gene, CDR1 corresponds to MNHEY and CDR2 to SVGAGI. Counted from cysteine to phenylalanine, this CDR3 has 16 amino acids. The only DNA kept is the CDR3, 48 bases in frame from the first base. A distance of 13 bases separates the germline ends of V and J, which lose 0 bases and 2 bases respectively. The intended sense of this specimen's time point label: baseline before first vaccination. The vaccinee samples were drawn from two UK trials, COV001 and COV002, one of which was a single-blind randomized controlled phase 2/3 trial testing AZD1222 (ChAdOx1 nCoV-19) in healthy adults. For TCRbeta chain sequencing, PBMC samples were collected from trial participants at day 0 and at day 28 after the second dose.

Sample: peripheral blood, taken on day 0 of AZD1222 vaccination. This sequence was found in an adult in good health. Rearrangement joined TRBV6-5 to TRBJ1-2; TRBD1 is a possible D gene, resting on 6 matching bases. The CDR3 is CASSYSSAGANYGYTF. The DNA sequence is as follows: TGTGCCAGCAGTTACTCGAGTGCAGGGGCCAACTATGGCTACACCTTC.